These 21 T cell receptor beta chains share one sample of origin, sequenced in a study of cytomegalovirus exposure and HLA in healthy donors. The PCR had 60 Vbeta and 13 Jbeta primers. The table came from immunoSEQ multiplex PCR; TCRdb's copy has only in-frame clones and leaves some out. The sample data list around 130,000 clones. Sequences were obtained from PBMCs. The receptors were sampled from a woman in her 40s in good health and CMV-seronegative.

The CDR3 loop is CASTDTGGSEKLFF. As DNA, the CDR3 is TGTGCCAGCACCGATACAGGGGGAAGTGAAAAACTGTTTTTT. V usage is TRBV6-1 and J usage is TRBJ1-4; 8 bases agree with TRBD1. The V segment lost 7 bases and the J segment 7 bases; nucleotides outside the gene matches: 8. The CDR3 totals 14 residues. CDR1 and CDR2 from the germline V gene are MNHNS and SASEGT.

This sequence joins TRBV18 and TRBJ1-6, with TRBD1 matching 7 bases. This CDR3 contains 15 residues. Trimming removed 8 bases from V and 6 bases from J; junction bases left unmatched: 10. CDR1 KGHSH and CDR2 LQKENI come from the germline V gene. The CDR3 sequence is CASPLRDRFNSPLHF. As DNA, the CDR3 is TGTGCCAGCCCACTAAGGGACAGATTTAATTCACCCCTCCACTTT.

V usage is TRBV7-3 and J usage is TRBJ2-7, with TRBD2 matching 8 bases. The CDR3 totals 14 residues. Germline V gives CDR1 SGHTA, CDR2 FQGTGA. V dropped 5 bases and J dropped 2; count of bases not matched to a gene: 5. CDR3 in DNA: TGTGCCAGCAGCCCTTCTAGCGGGCCCTACGAGCAGTACTTC. It is translated as CASSPSSGPYEQYF.

This rearrangement joins TRBV7-6 to TRBJ1-1, with unresolved D. Trimming took off 1 base at V and 7 bases at J, with 7 bases between the two ends. Germline values: CDR1 SGHVS, CDR2 FNYEAQ. CDR3 length equals 12 residues. CDR3 sequence reads: CASSLEAGEAFF. The CDR3 region has the DNA TGTGCCAGCAGCTTAGAGGCGGGTGAAGCTTTCTTT.

The chain has TRBV29-1 and TRBJ2-7; D is possibly TRBD1 (6 bases). V lost 3 bases, J lost 0 bases, and 6 bases lay in between. Germline V gene lookup returns CDR1 SQVTM and CDR2 ANQGSEA. The CDR3 loop spans 12 amino acids. CDR3 loop: CSVEGASYEQYF. For the CDR3, the DNA is TGCAGCGTTGAGGGGGCCTCCTACGAGCAGTACTTC.

The chain combines TRBV5-1 with TRBJ1-2; D perhaps matches TRBD1 (6 bases). Trimming cost V 0 bases and J 5 bases, with 11 bases left between them. Germline CDR1 reads SGHRS; CDR2 reads YFSETQ. CDR3 size: 14 residues. This CDR3 is CASSLGQAGYGYTF. The CDR3 nucleotides read TGCGCCAGCAGCTTGGGACAGGCTGGGTATGGCTACACCTTC.

The genes are TRBV27 and TRBJ2-1; 12 bases line up with TRBD2. Germline CDR1 reads MNHEY; CDR2 reads SMNVEV (reference sequence). The CDR3 contains 15 residues. The V gene end was trimmed by 5 bases and the J gene end by 7 bases; junction bases not matched to a gene: 6. CDR3 coding DNA: TGTGCCAGCAGTCCCCTAGCGGGGGGGCCTAATGAGCAGTTCTTC. Translated: CASSPLAGGPNEQFF.

The J gene is TRBJ1-5, the V gene TRBV7-2; D may be TRBD1 (6 bases). V was pared by 5 bases and J by 5 bases, with 16 bases between. CDR1 and CDR2 from the germline V gene are SGHTA and FQGNSA. This CDR3 is 15 amino acids long. The CDR3 region is CASSRVGAWDQPQHF. CDR3 sequence (DNA): TGTGCCAGCAGCCGCGTGGGGGCCTGGGATCAGCCCCAGCATTTT.

This chain links TRBV2 with TRBJ2-5; 9 nucleotides line up with TRBD2. The trim removed 5 bases at V and 6 bases at J, leaving 16 bases unmatched. The CDR3 covers 17 residues. The germline gives CDR1 SNHLY, CDR2 FYNNEI. The CDR3 DNA reads TGTGCCAGCAGTCTGGGCGAGGGCGGGGGGGCTGTTCAGACCCAGTACTTC. It translates to CASSLGEGGGAVQTQYF.

The chain employs TRBV11-3 and TRBJ2-1; 8 nucleotides align to TRBD1. J lost 9 bases, V lost 5 bases, and 6 bases had no gene match. Germline-derived CDR1 and CDR2 are SGHNT and YENEEA. This CDR3 has 13 residues. This CDR3 is CASSRTGQGEQFF. DNA of the CDR3: TGTGCCAGCAGCCGGACCGGACAGGGTGAGCAGTTCTTC.

The CDR3 sequence: CATWTSGASGELFF. CDR3 coding DNA: TGTGCCACCTGGACTAGCGGGGCTTCCGGGGAGCTGTTTTTT. The V call is TRBV6-5, the J call TRBJ2-2; 12 positions agree with TRBD2. The V and J ends lost 10 bases and 6 bases, in that order; junction bases with no gene match: 6. Germline V gene lookup returns CDR1 MNHEY and CDR2 SVGAGI. CDR3 length equals 14 residues.

The gene calls are TRBV7-2 and TRBJ1-2; D is undetermined. Looked up from germline, CDR1 is SGHTA and CDR2 is FQGNSA. Trimming cost V 2 bases and J 2 bases, with 15 bases left between them. This CDR3 has 16 amino acids. CDR3 residues: CASSLQRLGRNYGYTF. CDR3 sequence (DNA): TGTGCCAGCAGCTTACAACGTTTAGGCAGGAACTATGGCTACACCTTC. Full variable domain (outside the CDR3, taken from reference TRBV7-2 and TRBJ1-2): GAGVSQSPSNKVTEKGKDVELRCDPISGHTALYWYRQSLGQGLEFLIYFQGNSAPDKSGLPSDRFSAERTGGSVSTLTIQRTQQEDSAVYLCASSLQRLGRNYGYTFGSGTRLTVV.

The chain recombines TRBV5-4 with TRBJ2-1; D remains ambiguous. Per the germline V gene, CDR1 is SGHNT and CDR2 is YYREEE (reference sequence). With 5 bases removed from V and 7 bases from J, the gap between germline ends came to 13 bases. This CDR3 is 13 amino acids long. CDR3 DNA sequence: TGTGCCAGCAGGTCTCCCCCTGAGAATGAGCAGTTCTTC. Its translation: CASRSPPENEQFF.

The chain has TRBV1 and TRBJ2-3; no DNA check was done on the table's D call, TRBD1. TRBV1 counts as a pseudogene. The CDR3 loop spans 16 amino acids. The CDR3 here is CTSSLDRGRLTDTQYF. CDR3 sequence (DNA): TGCACCAGCAGCCTAGACAGGGGGCGCCTGACAGATACGCAGTATTTT.

The V and J genes are TRBV2 and TRBJ2-3; 7 bases agree with TRBD1. The trim removed 5 bases at V and 2 bases at J, leaving 7 bases unmatched. The CDR3 consists of 15 residues. Germline CDR1 SNHLY, CDR2 FYNNEI. The CDR3 DNA reads TGTGCCAGCAGTCTTGTGGGACAGACCACAGATACGCAGTATTTT. The encoded protein is CASSLVGQTTDTQYF.

The chain couples TRBV19 to TRBJ2-3; D is unclear. This CDR3 is built from 15 residues. Germline assignment: CDR1 LNHDA and CDR2 SQIVND (reference sequence). Trimming cost V 2 bases and J 0 bases, with 9 bases left between them. The CDR3 here is CASSIYSRSTDTQYF. DNA for the CDR3: TGTGCCAGTAGTATATATAGCCGTAGCACAGATACGCAGTATTTT.

This sequence joins TRBV7-9 and TRBJ1-1; 8 bases fit TRBD1. The V and J ends lost 1 base and 8 bases, in that order; junction bases with no gene match: 3. The CDR3 is 13 amino acids. CDR1 and CDR2 from the germline V gene are SEHNR and FQNEAQ (reference sequence). CDR3 nucleotides: TGTGCCAGCAGCTTAGGGAGGGACAGGGAAGCTTTCTTT. This encodes CASSLGRDREAFF.

This chain links TRBV2 with TRBJ1-2; 8 nucleotides line up with TRBD1. Germline values: CDR1 SNHLY, CDR2 FYNNEI. Losses at the gene ends were 4 bases for V and 4 bases for J; bases not matched to a gene: 5. The CDR3 is made up of 14 amino acids. CDR3 in amino acids: CASSGTGLRYGYTF. CDR3 nucleotide sequence: TGTGCCAGCAGTGGGACAGGGCTGCGCTATGGCTACACCTTC.

The chain uses TRBV7-9 and TRBJ2-2, with a tentative D call TRBD1 (5 bases). The CDR3 totals 13 residues. With 8 bases removed from V and 1 base from J, the gap between germline ends came to 8 bases. CDR1 and CDR2 (germline): SEHNR, FQNEAQ (reference sequence). Here the CDR3 reads CASLGQNTGELFF. The CDR3, as DNA: TGTGCCAGCCTCGGACAGAACACCGGGGAGCTGTTTTTT. The variable domain in full, with the rest retrieved from reference TRBV7-9 and TRBJ2-2, is DTGVSQNPRHKITKRGQNVTFRCDPISEHNRLYWYRQTLGQGPEFLTYFQNEAQLEKSRLLSDRFSAERPKGSFSTLEIQRTEQGDSAMYLCASLGQNTGELFFGEGSRLTVL.

The rearrangement links TRBV10-3 to TRBJ1-2, with TRBD1 matching 8 bases. The CDR3 has 14 amino acids. Germline CDR1 ENHRY, CDR2 SYGVKD. The ends lost 10 bases at V and 0 bases at J; junction bases unmatched: 7. The CDR3 is CATGTGAANYGYTF. The CDR3 coding sequence is TGTGCCACCGGGACAGGAGCGGCTAACTATGGCTACACCTTC.

The chain employs TRBV4-2 and TRBJ2-3; TRBD2 agrees at 8 bases. Germline V gene data show CDR1 as LGHNA and CDR2 as YNFKEQ. J lost 7 bases, V lost 1 base, and 4 bases had no gene match. The CDR3 spans 14 residues. The CDR3 region has the DNA TGTGCCAGCAGCCAAGTCTCGGGGGGGAATACGCAGTATTTT. It codes for CASSQVSGGNTQYF.